A selection of T cell receptor beta chains follows, all from one sample in a study of cytomegalovirus exposure and HLA in healthy donors. Repertoires were generated with immunoSEQ multiplex PCR, while TCRdb's copy carries only in-frame clones and drops some. Of tens of thousands of clones listed, more than 70% were seen once; the top ten hold about 2.7%. Material for sequencing was PBMCs. Receptor source: a male donor in good health and CMV-seropositive. The CDR3 runs from the conserved cysteine through the conserved F or W. D genes are given only for firm matches. Clone size is given for some rows only: seen once, a few or many times, or a class if the clone is expanded.

d_gene	j_gene	v_gene	abundance	CDR3aa	CDR3nt
.	TRBJ2-5	TRBV2	.	CASSQPGFQETQYF	TGTGCCAGCAGTCAGCCGGGATTTCAAGAGACCCAGTACTTC
TRBD2	TRBJ2-7	TRBV4-1	many	CASSFRTGKTSGSEYEQYF	TGCGCCAGCAGCTTCCGGACAGGGAAGACTAGCGGGAGCGAGTACGAGCAGTACTTC
TRBD2	TRBJ2-7	TRBV27	.	CASRKTSGRMYEQYF	TGTGCCAGCAGGAAGACTAGCGGGAGAATGTACGAGCAGTACTTC
TRBD1	TRBJ1-5	TRBV6-6	.	CASSSDRGSNQPQHF	TGTGCCAGCAGTTCGGACAGGGGAAGCAATCAGCCCCAGCATTTT
.	TRBJ2-7	TRBV16	.	CASSDRGGGMDEQYF	TGTGCCAGCAGCGACCGCGGGGGCGGTATGGACGAGCAGTACTTC
.	TRBJ2-7	TRBV10-3	.	CAISVLGRTYEQYF	TGTGCCATCAGTGTGCTTGGCAGAACCTACGAGCAGTACTTC
.	TRBJ2-7	TRBV27	.	CASSFRVGAGTVPYEQYF	TGTGCCAGCAGTTTCCGCGTAGGGGCGGGGACAGTGCCCTACGAGCAGTACTTC
TRBD2	TRBJ2-1	TRBV5-6	.	CASSFTGLAGVFFF	TGTGCCAGCAGTTTTACGGGACTAGCGGGAGTATTTTTCTTC
.	TRBJ2-1	TRBV7-2	.	CASSSRSEQFF	TGTGCCAGCAGCTCTCGGTCGGAGCAGTTCTTC
.	TRBJ1-5	TRBV19	.	CASSIQANQPQHF	TGTGCCAGTAGTATCCAGGCGAATCAGCCCCAGCATTTT
.	TRBJ1-4	TRBV19	.	CASGPSGLANEKLFF	TGTGCCAGTGGACCGTCGGGGTTGGCTAATGAAAAACTGTTTTTT
TRBD2	TRBJ2-1	TRBV5-1	.	CASSLALAGVNEQFF	TGCGCCAGCAGCTTGGCACTAGCGGGAGTAAATGAGCAGTTCTTC
.	TRBJ1-2	TRBV29-1	few	CSVVGGYGYTF	TGCAGCGTTGTGGGGGGGTATGGCTACACCTTC
TRBD2	TRBJ2-1	TRBV6-5	.	CASSFGLAGYNEQFF	TGTGCCAGCAGTTTTGGACTAGCGGGTTACAATGAGCAGTTCTTC
.	TRBJ1-3	TRBV6-5	.	CASSPPGGFGNTIYF	TGTGCCAGCAGTCCTCCGGGAGGGTTCGGAAACACCATATATTTT
TRBD2	TRBJ2-5	TRBV7-2	.	CASSLNPAGGGETQYF	TGTGCCAGCAGCTTAAACCCAGCGGGAGGCGGAGAGACCCAGTACTTC
TRBD2	TRBJ2-3	TRBV29-1	once	CSVEIASSGSADTQYF	TGCAGCGTTGAGATTGCGTCTAGCGGGAGCGCAGATACGCAGTATTTT
.	TRBJ2-5	TRBV6-5	.	CASSYARGGMETQYF	TGTGCCAGCAGTTACGCCAGAGGGGGAATGGAGACCCAGTACTTC
.	TRBJ1-2	TRBV16	.	CASSQSTVMLFNYGYTF	TGTGCCAGCAGCCAATCCACAGTGATGCTGTTTAACTATGGCTACACCTTC
TRBD1	TRBJ2-3	TRBV5-6	.	CASSSGQGATDTQYF	TGTGCCAGCAGCTCTGGACAGGGGGCAACAGATACGCAGTATTTT
TRBD1	TRBJ2-7	TRBV5-1	.	CASSRTGVGYEQYF	TGCGCCAGCAGCCGAACAGGGGTGGGGTACGAGCAGTACTTC
TRBD1	TRBJ2-7	TRBV28	.	CASMRIRDRVSYEQYF	TGTGCCAGCATGAGGATCCGGGACAGGGTCTCCTACGAGCAGTACTTC
.	TRBJ1-5	TRBV10-3	.	CAISDRGQPQHF	TGTGCCATCAGTGACAGGGGTCAGCCCCAGCATTTT
TRBD1	TRBJ1-2	TRBV6-5	.	CASRQGALGYTF	TGTGCCAGCAGACAGGGGGCGCTGGGCTACACCTTC
.	TRBJ1-2	TRBV10-3	many	CAISLDSYGYTF	TGTGCCATCAGCCTAGACAGTTATGGCTACACCTTC
TRBD2	TRBJ2-5	TRBV7-7	.	CASSLRAGGFQETQYF	TGTGCCAGCAGCTTGCGAGCGGGAGGGTTCCAAGAGACCCAGTACTTC
.	TRBJ2-7	TRBV18	.	CASSPSTGAGEQYF	TGTGCCAGCTCACCGTCGACGGGTGCTGGCGAGCAGTACTTC
TRBD1	TRBJ1-4	TRBV18	.	CASSLTGQDNEKLFF	TGTGCCAGCTCACTCACGGGACAGGATAATGAAAAACTGTTTTTT
.	TRBJ2-2	TRBV18	.	CASSPTGNTGELFF	TGTGCCAGCTCACCTACAGGGAACACCGGGGAGCTGTTTTTT
TRBD2	TRBJ2-1	TRBV7-8	.	CASTRAGGSSSYNEQFF	TGTGCCAGCACCCGGGCGGGAGGGTCGAGCTCCTACAATGAGCAGTTCTTC
TRBD1	TRBJ2-7	TRBV27	.	CASRTQGLGYEQYF	TGTGCCAGCAGGACACAGGGGCTCGGCTACGAGCAGTACTTC
.	TRBJ1-2	TRBV28	.	CASSLKVGAGYTF	TGTGCCAGCAGTCTAAAGGTGGGGGCTGGCTACACCTTC
TRBD2	TRBJ2-7	TRBV18	.	CASSPLSGGSSYEQYF	TGTGCCAGCTCACCTCTTAGCGGGGGTAGCTCCTACGAGCAGTACTTC
.	TRBJ1-1	TRBV5-1	few	CASSLGYRVTNTEAFF	TGCGCCAGCAGCCTTGGGTACAGGGTAACGAACACTGAAGCTTTCTTT
.	TRBJ2-7	TRBV19	.	CASSIGATGTFSYEQYF	TGTGCCAGTAGTATAGGTGCAACAGGGACCTTCTCCTACGAGCAGTACTTC
TRBD1	TRBJ2-1	TRBV5-1	.	CASSLGDRAGEQFF	TGCGCCAGCAGCTTGGGAGACAGGGCTGGTGAGCAGTTCTTC